Following are 9 T cell receptor beta chains from one sample sequenced in a study of blood T cells in healthy people across ages. A sample-barcoded 5' primer and a J-beta primer mix were used in a second PCR of roughly 6 to 11 cycles. In TCRdb, the 5' RACE reads were re-called with MiXCR into one record per CDR3 protein. The profile covers 850,000 to 1,100,000 distinct CDR3 sequences, with approximately 38% appearing a single time and about an eighth taken by the ten largest. Specimen: blood. The receptors shown here come from a man between 18 and 35 years old in good health.

On this clonotype: Mismatch with germline at one junction end may stem from a read error. This chain links TRBV4-1 with TRBJ1-1; D call uncertain. The CDR3 sequence is 12 residues long. Germline CDR1 is MGHRA and CDR2 is YSYEKL. CDR3 sequence reads: CASGQVGTEAFF. The CDR3 DNA reads TGCGCCAGCGGCCAAGTAGGGACTGAAGCTTTCTTT.

The chain couples TRBV7-2 to TRBJ1-5; possibly TRBD1 for D (5 bases). Deletions cut 6 bases from V and 4 bases from J, with 13 bases between. Per germline, CDR1 SGHTA and CDR2 FQGNSA. CDR3 size: 14 residues. This chain's CDR3 is CASRRSGPNQPQHF. CDR3 in DNA: TGTGCCAGCAGGAGGTCGGGGCCAAATCAGCCCCAGCATTTT.

V gene TRBV6-5 combines with J gene TRBJ2-5; 9 nucleotides agree with TRBD1. The CDR3 length is 13 residues. The V gene's germline CDR1 is MNHEY and CDR2 SVGAGI. Trimming cost V 2 bases and J 6 bases; bases outside gene matches: 1. The CDR3 DNA sequence: TGTGCCAGCAGTTACGGGACAGGGAAGACCCAGTACTTC. Translating it yields CASSYGTGKTQYF.

This clonotype was detected only a few times. The chain uses TRBV28 and TRBJ1-5; no firm D call. Germline V CDR1 and CDR2: MDHEN, SYDVKM. CDR3 length: 14 amino acids. V lost 6 bases and J 3 bases, leaving 12 bases between the germline ends. In nucleotides, the CDR3 is TGTGCCAGCAGCCCAAACTGGTTCAATCAGCCCCAGCATTTT. Its translation is CASSPNWFNQPQHF.

V usage is TRBV3-1 and J usage is TRBJ1-6; D possibly corresponds to TRBD1 (6 bases). V lost 5 bases, J lost 13 bases, and 15 bases lay in between. Germline CDR1 is LGHDT and CDR2 is YNNKEL (reference sequence). The CDR3 runs 13 residues. CDR3 residues: CASSAGGGFPLHF. Written as DNA, the CDR3 is TGTGCCAGCAGCGCGGGGGGCGGGTTTCCCCTCCACTTT. The full variable domain, rest sourced from reference TRBV3-1 and TRBJ1-6, is DTAVSQTPKYLVTQMGNDKSIKCEQNLGHDTMYWYKQDSKKFLKIMFSYNNKELIINETVPNRFSPKSPDKAHLNLHINSLELGDSAVYFCASSAGGGFPLHFGNGTRLTVT.

This sequence joins TRBV20-1 and TRBJ2-1, with D perhaps TRBD1 (5 bases). Germline-derived CDR1 and CDR2 are DFQATT and SNEGSKA (reference sequence). The CDR3 length is 15 residues. The V and J ends lost 3 bases and 7 bases respectively, with 19 bases between them. The CDR3 sequence is CSARDAWGIGNEQFF. The CDR3 region has the DNA TGCAGTGCTAGGGACGCGTGGGGCATAGGTAATGAGCAGTTCTTC.

With regard to this clonotype: One end of the junction is discordant with germline, which a read error may explain. This chain uses TRBV12-3 or TRBV12-4 with TRBJ2-3; D is ambiguous. The CDR3 has 18 amino acids. CDR3 sequence reads: CASSPSGVARLWRDMQYF. The CDR3 region has the DNA TGTGCCAGCAGTCCCTCCGGTGTGGCTAGATTATGGAGAGATATGCAGTATTTT.

The chain uses TRBV3-1 and TRBJ1-5; D perhaps matches TRBD1 (5 bases). The germline CDR1 and CDR2 sequences are LGHDT and YNNKEL (reference sequence). This CDR3 is built from 15 residues. Trimming removed 2 bases from V and 7 bases from J, with 15 bases in between. CDR3 nucleotides: TGTGCCAGCAGCCAAAGTCTGGAGGGGAGGCAGCCCCAGCATTTT. Translated, it gives CASSQSLEGRQPQHF.

This clonotype was counted between two and nine times. The chain joins TRBV29-1 to TRBJ1-1; D gene uncertain. The CDR3 is 12 amino acids. Germline loops: CDR1 SQVTM, CDR2 ANQGSEA. Trimming removed 5 bases from V and 3 bases from J, with 10 bases in between. This CDR3 reads CSVRTAYTEAFF. Here the CDR3 DNA reads TGCAGCGTTAGAACAGCTTACACTGAAGCTTTCTTT.